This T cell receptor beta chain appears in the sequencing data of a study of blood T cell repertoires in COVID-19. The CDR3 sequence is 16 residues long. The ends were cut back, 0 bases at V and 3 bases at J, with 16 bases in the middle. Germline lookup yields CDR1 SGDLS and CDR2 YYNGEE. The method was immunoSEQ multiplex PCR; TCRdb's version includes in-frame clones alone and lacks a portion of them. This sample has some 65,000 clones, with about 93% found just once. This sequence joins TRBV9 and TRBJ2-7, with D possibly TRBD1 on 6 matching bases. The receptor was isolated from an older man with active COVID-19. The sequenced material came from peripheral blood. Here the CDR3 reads CASSVATGTSIYEQYF. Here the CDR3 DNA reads TGTGCCAGCAGCGTAGCCACCGGGACAAGCATCTACGAGCAGTACTTC.